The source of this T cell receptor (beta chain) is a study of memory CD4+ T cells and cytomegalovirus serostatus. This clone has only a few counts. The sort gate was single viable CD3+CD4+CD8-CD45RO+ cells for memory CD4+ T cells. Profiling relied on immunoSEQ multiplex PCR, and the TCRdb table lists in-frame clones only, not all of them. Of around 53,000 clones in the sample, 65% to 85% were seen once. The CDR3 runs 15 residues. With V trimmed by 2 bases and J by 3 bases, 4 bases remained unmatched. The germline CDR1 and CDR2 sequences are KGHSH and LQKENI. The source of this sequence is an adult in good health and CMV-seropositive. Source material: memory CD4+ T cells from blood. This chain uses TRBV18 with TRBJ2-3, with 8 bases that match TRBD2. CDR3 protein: CASSPGGRSTDTQYF. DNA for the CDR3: TGTGCCAGCTCACCAGGCGGGAGGAGTACAGATACGCAGTATTTT.